This T cell receptor (beta chain) was sequenced in a study of T cells after yellow fever vaccination. Background on the study: Fractions containing few cells were prepared with SMART-Seq v4 Ultra Low Input.

Findings and caveats of the study: The secondary response peaked faster, at day 5 versus 15, but was weaker.

Trimming cost V 4 bases and J 3 bases; bases outside gene matches: 3. The CDR3 is 16 residues long. CDR1 is SGHRS and CDR2 is YFSETQ in the germline V gene. This clonotype was picked up a small number of times. As yet, its antigen is unknown. TCRdb used MiXCR to reprocess the 5' RACE reads, holding one entry per CDR3 protein. The sample records over 300,000 distinct CDR3 sequences, around 6.8% being singletons. The sequenced sample was PBMCs, obtained roughly seven weeks after the first yellow fever vaccination. J is TRBJ1-6 and V is TRBV5-1; 11 bases align to TRBD1. The TCR was taken from a man aged 18 to 29 who received the YFV17D yellow fever vaccine. The CDR3 coding sequence is TGCGCCAGCAGCGCCGGGACAGGGGGCTATAATTCACCCCTCCACTTT. It is translated as CASSAGTGGYNSPLHF.